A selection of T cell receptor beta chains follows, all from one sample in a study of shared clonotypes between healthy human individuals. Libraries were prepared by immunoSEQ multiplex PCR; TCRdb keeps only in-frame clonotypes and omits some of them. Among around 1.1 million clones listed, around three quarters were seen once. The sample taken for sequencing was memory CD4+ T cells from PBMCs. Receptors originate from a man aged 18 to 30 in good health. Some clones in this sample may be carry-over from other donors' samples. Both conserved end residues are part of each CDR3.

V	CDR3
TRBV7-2	CASSPSRYQETQYF
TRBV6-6	CASSRGQALQETQYF
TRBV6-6	CASSYSLGSNQPQHF
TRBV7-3	CASSYLPGQGRELFF
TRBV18	CASSPGQGIYQPQHF
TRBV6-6	CASSYSMGVGDQPQHF
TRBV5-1	CASSLAREGEQYF
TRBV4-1	CASSRTQTGSYEQYF
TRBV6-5	CASSYPGLREAFF
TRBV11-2	CASSRTSGYEQYF
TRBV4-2	CASSQGRGGNQPQHF
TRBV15	CATSRDRYEQYF
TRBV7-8	CASSFLGWQPQETQYF
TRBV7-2	CASRNQGGPGNYEQYF
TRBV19	CASNTLTSGNNEQYF
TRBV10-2	CASSESETQYF
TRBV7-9	CASSYSTGELFF
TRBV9	CASSVGGGMDLGNTIYF
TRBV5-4	CASSLGTGYTYEQYF
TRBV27	CASSFLRGRSEQFF
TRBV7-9	CAYLAAGGVDTQYF
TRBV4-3	CASSQAPFLTDTQYF
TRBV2	CASSGLAGGGGELFF
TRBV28	CASSLTSGRGDTQYF
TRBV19	CASRRDPYNEQFF
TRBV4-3	CASSQDRLRGDTQYF